The 18 T cell receptor beta chains reported below all come from one sample, sequenced in a study of shared clonotypes between healthy human individuals. Sequenced by immunoSEQ multiplex PCR; TCRdb stores in-frame clones only, minus some. The sample lists roughly 320,000 clones, roughly 91% occurring once. Sequenced input: memory CD8+ T cells sorted from blood. Subset here: CD45RO+ cells pooled with CCR7-negative TemRA cells. The source is a man between 18 and 29 years old in good health.

Remarks on this clone: Other DNA sequences of this sample code for an identical CDR3. This chain links TRBV28 with TRBJ2-1; 11 bases line up with TRBD2. Germline CDR1 and CDR2: MDHEN and SYDVKM. The CDR3 runs to 15 residues. V shed 6 bases, J shed 3 bases, and the junction held 4 bases outside the gene matches. Here the CDR3 DNA reads TGTGCCAGCAGCGCCCTAGCGGGGGGCTACAATGAGCAGTTCTTC. Translated, it gives CASSALAGGYNEQFF.

The chain is built from TRBV30 and TRBJ2-4; weak D call: TRBD2 (6 bases). Between the trimmed V and J ends, which lost 0 bases and 6 bases, there was a span of 12 bases. Germline CDR1 is GTSNPN and CDR2 is SVGIG (reference sequence). This CDR3 has 14 amino acids. CDR3: CAWSVELGGNIQYF. As DNA, the CDR3 is TGTGCCTGGAGTGTAGAGTTGGGAGGAAACATTCAGTACTTC.

The rearrangement joins TRBV19 to TRBJ2-7, with unresolved D. CDR1 LNHDA and CDR2 SQIVND come from the germline V gene (reference sequence). Trimming took off 5 bases at V and 3 bases at J, with 14 bases between the two ends. The CDR3 runs 14 residues. CDR3 DNA: TGTGCCAGTAGTCCGTGGTCGTCGGGCTACGAGCAGTACTTC. Translating gives CASSPWSSGYEQYF.

In its sample, this clone was seen once. The chain joins TRBV11-2 to TRBJ2-7, with TRBD2 identical over 7 bases. V dropped 1 base and J dropped 3; count of bases not matched to a gene: 6. CDR3 length: 15 residues. The germline CDR1 and CDR2 sequences are SGHAT and FQNNGV. CDR3 bases: TGTGCCAGCAGCTTAGGGCTTGCGGGAGTCTACGAGCAGTACTTC. Amino acid sequence: CASSLGLAGVYEQYF.

The genes are TRBV28 and TRBJ1-4, with 7 positions matching TRBD1. The CDR3 has 15 amino acids. J gave up 0 bases and V 6 bases, and 4 bases lay outside the gene matches. The germline gives CDR1 MDHEN, CDR2 SYDVKM. The CDR3 reads CASRPGTATNEKLFF. The CDR3 DNA reads TGTGCCAGCAGGCCTGGGACAGCAACTAATGAAAAACTGTTTTTT.

The genes are TRBV9 and TRBJ2-7; 12 bases map to TRBD2. Trimming at V came to 3 bases and at J to 5 bases, leaving 6 bases not matched to a gene. Germline CDR1 reads SGDLS; CDR2 reads YYNGEE. The CDR3 is made up of 15 amino acids. In nucleotides, the CDR3 is TGTGCCAGCAGCGCGCTAGCGGGGGGGCCACACGAGCAGTACTTC. Its protein product is CASSALAGGPHEQYF.

This sequence joins TRBV6-5 and TRBJ1-1, with D unclear. The V gene lost 0 bases and the J gene lost 1 base, with 3 bases spanning the gap. CDR1 and CDR2 from the germline V gene are MNHEY and SVGAGI. The CDR3 runs 13 residues. The CDR3 DNA reads TGTGCCAGCAGTTACTCAACGAACACTGAAGCTTTCTTT. It encodes CASSYSTNTEAFF.

The chain uses TRBV6-6 and TRBJ1-5; no clear D. CDR3 length: 11 residues. Germline V gene sequence: CDR1 MNHNY, CDR2 SVGAGI (reference sequence). The V and J ends lost 5 bases and 3 bases respectively, with 2 bases between them. The CDR3 nucleotides are TGTGCCAGCAGTCACAATCAGCCCCAGCATTTT. Its translation is CASSHNQPQHF.

This chain uses TRBV13 with TRBJ2-7, with D possibly TRBD2 on 6 matching bases. Between the trimmed V and J ends, which lost 0 bases and 1 base, there was a span of 13 bases. Germline values: CDR1 PRHDT, CDR2 FYEKMQ (reference sequence). The CDR3 is 16 residues long. CDR3 DNA: TGTGCCAGCAGCTTAGGGGAGGGGTTAACTTCCTACGAGCAGTACTTC. It encodes CASSLGEGLTSYEQYF.

The chain recombines TRBV7-9 with TRBJ2-7; either TRBD1 or TRBD2 may supply D (5 bases each). The V gene's germline CDR1 is SEHNR and CDR2 FQNEAQ (reference sequence). The V and J ends lost 7 bases and 3 bases respectively, with 13 bases between them. CDR3 size: 13 residues. This CDR3 is CASIKSGSYEQYF. The DNA for the CDR3 is TGTGCCAGCATAAAATCAGGGAGCTACGAGCAGTACTTC.

This clone occurred once. The chain carries TRBV6-6 and TRBJ1-1, with D perhaps matching TRBD1 (6 bases). Trimming pared 2 bases from V and 6 bases from J, leaving 10 bases between. The germline gives CDR1 MNHNY, CDR2 SVGAGI (reference sequence). CDR3 length: 13 amino acids. The CDR3 DNA reads as TGTGCCAGCAGTTACGACAGGTTGTCTGAAGCTTTCTTT. This translates into CASSYDRLSEAFF.

The chain is built from TRBV7-3 and TRBJ2-1, with TRBD1 matching 9 bases. The V segment lost 0 bases and the J segment 2 bases; nucleotides outside the gene matches: 5. Germline loops: CDR1 SGHTA, CDR2 FQGTGA. The CDR3 is 17 residues long. CDR3 sequence reads: CASSLTGTGQTYNEQFF. The CDR3 coding sequence is TGTGCCAGCAGCTTAACGGGGACAGGGCAGACCTACAATGAGCAGTTCTTC. The complete variable domain, with remaining parts taken from reference TRBV7-3 and TRBJ2-1, reads GAGVSQTPSNKVTEKGKYVELRCDPISGHTALYWYRQSLGQGPEFLIYFQGTGAADDSGLPNDRFFAVRPEGSVSTLKIQRTERGDSAVYLCASSLTGTGQTYNEQFFGPGTRLTVL.

This clone came up a few times. The junction differs from germline at one of its ends, possibly a read error. The chain joins TRBV7-7 to TRBJ2-1; perhaps TRBD1 as D (5 bases). The CDR3 has 15 residues. Germline V CDR1 and CDR2: SSHAT, FNYEAQ (reference sequence). The CDR3: CASSTTASSYNEQFF. CDR3 DNA: TGTGCTAGCAGCACGACAGCGAGCTCCTACAATGAGCAGTTCTTC.

This clone was counted between two and nine times. The chain joins TRBV10-3 to TRBJ1-1; 7 positions agree with TRBD1. Germline-derived CDR1 and CDR2 are ENHRY and SYGVKD. The length of the CDR3 is 14 residues. The trim removed 5 bases at V and 1 base at J, leaving 4 bases unmatched. The CDR3 DNA reads TGTGCCATCAGTACAGGGGATCCGAACACTGAAGCTTTCTTT. It translates to CAISTGDPNTEAFF.

This clone has only a few counts. This chain connects TRBV7-9 to TRBJ1-2, with 7 bases that match TRBD1. CDR3 length: 15 amino acids. Trimming took 4 bases from V and 3 from J; bases not matched to a gene: 8. The germline V gene has CDR1 SEHNR and CDR2 FQNEAQ (reference sequence). The CDR3 sequence is CASSSFDRAYYGYTF. In nucleotides, the CDR3 is TGTGCCAGCAGCTCGTTCGACAGGGCATACTATGGCTACACCTTC.

This clone was picked up one time. The chain employs TRBV10-3 and TRBJ1-1; TRBD1 is a possible D gene (5 bases). The germline CDR1 and CDR2 sequences are ENHRY and SYGVKD. The V end was cut by 5 bases, the J end by 0 bases, with 10 bases between. The CDR3 length is 14 residues. CDR3 in DNA: TGTGCCATCAGTTATGACAGCATGAACACTGAAGCTTTCTTT. Translation gives CAISYDSMNTEAFF.

This chain links TRBV6-5 with TRBJ1-5; TRBD1 matches at 7 bases. In germline, CDR1 is MNHEY, CDR2 SVGAGI. The V gene end was trimmed by 4 bases and the J gene end by 2 bases; junction bases not matched to a gene: 8. The CDR3 has 16 amino acids. In DNA form, the CDR3 reads TGTGCCAGCAGTTCCAGGGGGATTGACGGCAATCAGCCCCAGCATTTT. Protein product: CASSSRGIDGNQPQHF.

This clone has just one count. DNA for the CDR3: TGTGCCAGCAGCCCCAATTGGAATGAGCAGTTCTTC. Protein sequence: CASSPNWNEQFF. The chain has TRBV11-2 and TRBJ2-1, with unresolved D. The CDR3 has 12 amino acids. The germline V gene encodes CDR1 SGHAT and CDR2 FQNNGV. Trimming took off 5 bases at V and 7 bases at J, with 9 bases between the two ends.